Following are 10 T cell receptor beta chains from one sample sequenced in a study of T cell responses to AZD1222 COVID-19 vaccine. TCRdb's table, derived via immunoSEQ multiplex PCR, lists solely in-frame clones and lacks some. This table holds over 130,000 clones, 85% to 95% found once. This material consisted of peripheral blood, taken on day 0 of AZD1222 vaccination. The receptors stem from an adult in good health.

On this clone: One junction end disagrees with the germline gene, perhaps due to a read error. The V call is TRBV2, the J call TRBJ1-1; the D is unclear. The CDR3 has 13 residues. Germline V CDR1 and CDR2: SNHLY, FYNNEI. Here the CDR3 reads CASRLFGNAEAFF. The CDR3 coding sequence is TGTGCCAGCAGGCTGTTTGGGAACGCTGAAGCTTTCTTT. The whole variable domain, filled in from reference TRBV2 and TRBJ1-1, reads EPEVTQTPSHQVTQMGQEVILRCVPISNHLYFYWYRQILGQKVEFLVSFYNNEISEKSEIFDDQFSVERPDGSNFTLKIRSTKLEDSAMYFCASRLFGNAEAFFGQGTRLTVV.

The gene calls are TRBV5-1 and TRBJ2-3; TRBD1 or TRBD2 may be the D gene (6 bases each). Germline V CDR1 and CDR2: SGHRS, YFSETQ. This CDR3 region has 16 residues. Trimming pared 0 bases from V and 4 bases from J, leaving 15 bases between. The CDR3 region is CASSLVGGGLSDTQYF. DNA of the CDR3: TGCGCCAGCAGCTTGGTAGGGGGAGGACTTTCAGATACGCAGTATTTT.

The V and J genes are TRBV15 and TRBJ1-3; D is uncertain. Trimming stripped 0 bases from V and 1 base from J, with 10 bases between. Germline V gene data show CDR1 as LNHNV and CDR2 as YYDKDF (reference sequence). This CDR3 spans 16 amino acids. Here the CDR3 DNA reads TGTGCCACCAGCAGAGATACAGATCCGTCTGGAAACACCATATATTTT. Translation gives CATSRDTDPSGNTIYF.

The V gene is TRBV27, the J gene TRBJ1-2; 12 nucleotides align to TRBD1. V shed 5 bases and J 6 bases; nucleotides not matched to a gene: 7. Per the germline V gene, CDR1 is MNHEY and CDR2 is SMNVEV (reference sequence). The CDR3 sequence is 15 residues long. This CDR3 reads CASSDRDRGLDGYTF. The CDR3 DNA reads as TGTGCCAGCAGTGACCGGGACAGGGGGCTCGATGGCTACACCTTC.

The chain uses TRBV7-8 and TRBJ2-7, with 10 bases matching TRBD2. CDR3 length equals 15 residues. CDR1 is SGHVS and CDR2 is FQNEAQ in the germline V gene. V was clipped by 2 bases and J by 4 bases; unmatched bases: 5. This CDR3 reads CASSLSSGRGYEQYF. Written as DNA, the CDR3 is TGTGCCAGCAGCTTATCGAGCGGGAGGGGGTACGAGCAGTACTTC.

The genes are TRBV7-2 and TRBJ2-7, with a tentative D call TRBD2 (5 bases). Germline CDR1 SGHTA, CDR2 FQGNSA. This CDR3 contains 13 residues. Trimming pared 6 bases from V and 6 bases from J, leaving 15 bases between. In DNA, the CDR3 is TGTGCCAGCAGTACATACACTAGGGCCGAGCAGTACTTC. Translation: CASSTYTRAEQYF.

The gene calls are TRBV7-9 and TRBJ2-7; 7 bases align to TRBD2. The CDR3 is 14 residues long. Germline lookup yields CDR1 SEHNR and CDR2 FQNEAQ (reference sequence). V lost 4 bases and J lost 0; bases outside the gene matches: 3. CDR3 residues: CASSYWTSSYEQYF. The CDR3 DNA follows: TGTGCCAGCAGCTATTGGACTAGCTCCTACGAGCAGTACTTC.

V is TRBV21-1 and J is TRBJ2-7; TRBD1, the D gene given by the table, was not confirmed from the DNA. TRBV21-1 is a pseudogene. CDR3 size: 13 residues. The CDR3 coding sequence is TGTGCCAGCAGCCCGACAGATTCCTACGAGCAGTACTTC. Amino acid sequence: CASSPTDSYEQYF.

The CDR3 sequence: CASSEGLNYGYTF. The CDR3 DNA is TGTGCCAGCAGTGAAGGCCTTAACTATGGCTACACCTTC. V usage is TRBV6-1 and J usage is TRBJ1-2; no clear D gene. CDR3 length equals 13 residues. The germline CDR1 and CDR2 sequences are MNHNS and SASEGT. The V end was cut by 1 base, the J end by 1 base, with 4 bases between.

This chain links TRBV7-9 with TRBJ2-1; 7 nucleotides match TRBD2. Germline-derived CDR1 and CDR2 are SEHNR and FQNEAQ (reference sequence). The CDR3 extends over 14 amino acids. Losses at the gene ends were 4 bases for V and 6 bases for J; bases not matched to a gene: 6. This CDR3 is CASSSELATNEQFF. CDR3 nucleotide sequence: TGTGCCAGCAGCTCTGAACTAGCGACCAATGAGCAGTTCTTC. The full variable domain, its missing parts supplied by reference TRBV7-9 and TRBJ2-1, is DTGVSQNPRHKITKRGQNVTFRCDPISEHNRLYWYRQTLGQGPEFLTYFQNEAQLEKSRLLSDRFSAERPKGSFSTLEIQRTEQGDSAMYLCASSSELATNEQFFGPGTRLTVL.